This T cell receptor (beta chain) was sequenced for a study of blood T cell repertoires in COVID-19. Overall study context: Samples representing acute and convalescent COVID-19 were sourced from the United States, Italy and Spain.

Using immunoSEQ multiplex PCR, the repertoire was profiled, and TCRdb retains in-frame clones only, with some absent. The sample lists approximately 300,000 clones, around 90% occurring once. This clone was found once. The same CDR3 also results from other DNA sequences found in this sample. Sample: PBMCs or T cells enriched from blood (not recorded which). This receptor was taken from a woman in her 30s who had recovered from COVID-19.

DNA for the CDR3: TGTGCCACCAGCAGAGACAGGGGGCTTGGGCAGCCCCAGCATTTT. Its protein product is CATSRDRGLGQPQHF. The chain recombines TRBV15 with TRBJ1-5; 8 positions match TRBD1. CDR1 is LNHNV, CDR2 YYDKDF, per germline (reference sequence). Trimming took 0 bases from V and 7 from J; bases not matched to a gene: 5. This CDR3 contains 15 residues.